Listed below are T cell receptor beta chains from one sample, sequenced in a study of somatic mutations in cytotoxic T cells in rheumatoid arthritis. Profiling relied on immunoSEQ multiplex PCR, and the TCRdb table lists in-frame clones only, not all of them. The sample records approximately 10,000 clones, about four fifths being singletons. The sequencing input was CD8+ T cells sorted from blood. Receptors originate from an adult with rheumatoid arthritis. The CDR3 runs from the conserved cysteine through the conserved F or W. Each record gives: clone size, V gene, D gene, J gene, CDR3 DNA, CDR3 protein. The D gene is left open where the match is weak. Clone size is stated in some rows and not others, as once, few, many or a class when expanded.

abundance: medium-sized; v_gene: TRBV7-9; d_gene: .; j_gene: TRBJ2-5; CDR3nt: TGTGCCAGCAGCTTCTCGGGGCAGTACCAAGAGACCCAGTACTTC; CDR3aa: CASSFSGQYQETQYF
abundance: once; v_gene: TRBV9; d_gene: TRBD2; j_gene: TRBJ2-3; CDR3nt: TGTGCCAGCAGCGGTAGCGGGAGGGTGGATACGCAGTATTTT; CDR3aa: CASSGSGRVDTQYF
abundance: .; v_gene: TRBV7-3; d_gene: TRBD2; j_gene: TRBJ2-1; CDR3nt: TGTGCCAGCAGCTTAGCGGGCGGGAGGTTGAATGAGCAGTTCTTC; CDR3aa: CASSLAGGRLNEQFF
abundance: few; v_gene: TRBV19; d_gene: TRBD2; j_gene: TRBJ2-2; CDR3nt: TGTGCCAGTAGTATCTCTTTCATGGTAGCGGGAATCAGCCTTGGGGGCGGGGAGCTGTTTTTT; CDR3aa: CASSISFMVAGISLGGGELFF
abundance: .; v_gene: TRBV7-9; d_gene: .; j_gene: TRBJ1-2; CDR3nt: TGTGCCAGCAGCAGGGGAGGGGTCTATGGCTACACCTTC; CDR3aa: CASSRGGVYGYTF
abundance: .; v_gene: TRBV7-6; d_gene: .; j_gene: TRBJ1-1; CDR3nt: TGTGCCAGCAGCTCGAACAGGGTTAACACTGAAGCTTTCTTT; CDR3aa: CASSSNRVNTEAFF
abundance: .; v_gene: TRBV7-9; d_gene: .; j_gene: TRBJ1-1; CDR3nt: TGTGCCAGCAGCTTAAGCGGGCAGGGCCGGAGGAACACTGAAGCTTTCTTT; CDR3aa: CASSLSGQGRRNTEAFF
abundance: .; v_gene: TRBV6-4; d_gene: TRBD2; j_gene: TRBJ2-2; CDR3nt: TGTGCCAGCAGGCCACTAGCGGGAGTCAGCGGGGAGCTGTTTTTT; CDR3aa: CASRPLAGVSGELFF
abundance: .; v_gene: TRBV7-8; d_gene: TRBD2; j_gene: TRBJ2-2; CDR3nt: TGTGCCAGCAGCCTGGGACTAGCGGGAGAGTTCACCGGGGAGCTGTTTTTT; CDR3aa: CASSLGLAGEFTGELFF
abundance: .; v_gene: TRBV7-2; d_gene: TRBD2; j_gene: TRBJ2-1; CDR3nt: TGTGCCAGCAGCTCAGTCCCGGGACTAGCGGACAATGAGCAGTTCTTC; CDR3aa: CASSSVPGLADNEQFF
abundance: .; v_gene: TRBV4-2; d_gene: .; j_gene: TRBJ2-3; CDR3nt: TGTGCCAGCAGCCAAGTGGAAAGAACAGATACGCAGTATTTT; CDR3aa: CASSQVERTDTQYF
abundance: .; v_gene: TRBV20-1; d_gene: .; j_gene: TRBJ1-1; CDR3nt: TGCAGTGCTGAACATAGCGCTGAAGCTTTCTTT; CDR3aa: CSAEHSAEAFF
abundance: .; v_gene: TRBV28; d_gene: .; j_gene: TRBJ1-1; CDR3nt: TGTGCCAGCAGTCCTCCAGGGTTTGGTGCTGAAGCTTTCTTT; CDR3aa: CASSPPGFGAEAFF
abundance: .; v_gene: TRBV6-1; d_gene: TRBD2; j_gene: TRBJ2-1; CDR3nt: TGTGCCAGCAGTGGACTAGCGGGAGATTCAAGCTCCTACAATGAGCAGTTCTTC; CDR3aa: CASSGLAGDSSSYNEQFF
abundance: .; v_gene: TRBV29-1; d_gene: .; j_gene: TRBJ1-3; CDR3nt: TGCAGCGTCGCAGGTCCGGGGAACACCATATATTTT; CDR3aa: CSVAGPGNTIYF
abundance: .; v_gene: TRBV5-5; d_gene: .; j_gene: TRBJ1-4; CDR3nt: TGTGCCAGCAGCTTGCTTGAAAAACTGTTTTTT; CDR3aa: CASSLLEKLFF
abundance: .; v_gene: TRBV9; d_gene: TRBD2; j_gene: TRBJ2-3; CDR3nt: TGTGCCAGCAGCGTGGGCTCTAGCGGGGGCACAGATACGCAGTATTTT; CDR3aa: CASSVGSSGGTDTQYF
abundance: .; v_gene: TRBV28; d_gene: .; j_gene: TRBJ2-5; CDR3nt: TGTGCCAGCGGGAAACGACTAGTAGAGACCCAGTACTTC; CDR3aa: CASGKRLVETQYF
abundance: .; v_gene: TRBV28; d_gene: .; j_gene: TRBJ2-2; CDR3nt: TGTGCCAGCTCAAAGGAAGTAGTCACCGGGGAGCTGTTTTTT; CDR3aa: CASSKEVVTGELFF
abundance: .; v_gene: TRBV28; d_gene: .; j_gene: TRBJ2-7; CDR3nt: TGTGCCAGCAGTCCCCGCGGGACGCTGGAGGACGAGCAGTACTTC; CDR3aa: CASSPRGTLEDEQYF
abundance: .; v_gene: TRBV7-9; d_gene: .; j_gene: TRBJ2-1; CDR3nt: TGTGCCAGCAGCTTAGTTACGACTCTCAGCTCCTACAATGAGCAGTTCTTC; CDR3aa: CASSLVTTLSSYNEQFF
abundance: once; v_gene: TRBV5-5; d_gene: .; j_gene: TRBJ1-4; CDR3nt: TGTGCCAGCAGCCTGCCCGGCAGGATCACAACTAATGAAAAACTGTTTTTT; CDR3aa: CASSLPGRITTNEKLFF
abundance: .; v_gene: TRBV7-9; d_gene: .; j_gene: TRBJ2-1; CDR3nt: TGTGCCAGCAGCCGCACTGTGAATGAGCAGTTCTTC; CDR3aa: CASSRTVNEQFF
abundance: .; v_gene: TRBV9; d_gene: TRBD1; j_gene: TRBJ2-1; CDR3nt: TGTGCCAGCAGCGGATGGGGGACAGGGGCGAACAATGAGCAGTTCTTC; CDR3aa: CASSGWGTGANNEQFF
abundance: few; v_gene: TRBV28; d_gene: TRBD1; j_gene: TRBJ1-4; CDR3nt: TGTGCCAGCAGTTTGACAGGGTATGGCCAAGGGTTGTTTTTT; CDR3aa: CASSLTGYGQGLFF
abundance: .; v_gene: TRBV18; d_gene: .; j_gene: TRBJ2-3; CDR3nt: TGTGCCAGCTCACCACCGCGGCTCCGCACAGATACGCAGTATTTT; CDR3aa: CASSPPRLRTDTQYF
abundance: .; v_gene: TRBV5-1; d_gene: TRBD1; j_gene: TRBJ2-2; CDR3nt: TGCGCCAGCAGCTTGGAGTTTGGACAGGGAAACACCGGGGAGCTGTTTTTT; CDR3aa: CASSLEFGQGNTGELFF
abundance: few; v_gene: TRBV30; d_gene: TRBD1; j_gene: TRBJ2-1; CDR3nt: TGTGCCTGGAGTGCAACAGGGGTCAATGAGCAGTTCTTC; CDR3aa: CAWSATGVNEQFF
abundance: .; v_gene: TRBV6-6; d_gene: .; j_gene: TRBJ2-4; CDR3nt: TGTGCCAGCAGTTCGGCGGGCCAGATAGCCAAAAACATTCAGTACTTC; CDR3aa: CASSSAGQIAKNIQYF
abundance: .; v_gene: TRBV6-5; d_gene: .; j_gene: TRBJ1-1; CDR3nt: TGTGCCAGCAGTGGAATGTGGAACACTGAAGCTTTCTTT; CDR3aa: CASSGMWNTEAFF
abundance: .; v_gene: TRBV28; d_gene: .; j_gene: TRBJ2-5; CDR3nt: TGTGCCAGCAGTTTTTTAGGCGGGGAGCGAGAGACCCAGTACTTC; CDR3aa: CASSFLGGERETQYF
abundance: .; v_gene: TRBV7-2; d_gene: .; j_gene: TRBJ1-5; CDR3nt: TGTGCCAGCAGCTTAGCCAGGGGAGCCAATCAGCCCCAGCATTTT; CDR3aa: CASSLARGANQPQHF
abundance: .; v_gene: TRBV19; d_gene: TRBD2; j_gene: TRBJ2-4; CDR3nt: TGTGCCAGTACCGGGACTAGCGGGAGGGCTGCGTGGAACATTCAGTACTTC; CDR3aa: CASTGTSGRAAWNIQYF
abundance: .; v_gene: TRBV13; d_gene: TRBD1; j_gene: TRBJ2-1; CDR3nt: TGTGCCAGCAGCTCCATCCGGGACAGCGTAAATGAGCAGTTCTTC; CDR3aa: CASSSIRDSVNEQFF
abundance: .; v_gene: TRBV7-2; d_gene: TRBD2; j_gene: TRBJ2-3; CDR3nt: TGTGCCAGCAGCTTAGGACTAGCGGGAGCCTCAGATACGCAGTATTTT; CDR3aa: CASSLGLAGASDTQYF
abundance: .; v_gene: TRBV7-9; d_gene: TRBD1; j_gene: TRBJ2-2; CDR3nt: TGTGCCAGCAGCTTAGAGAACAGGGGGGCCGGGGAGCTGTTTTTT; CDR3aa: CASSLENRGAGELFF
abundance: .; v_gene: TRBV6-6; d_gene: TRBD1; j_gene: TRBJ1-1; CDR3nt: TGTGCCAGCAGTGAGGGACAGGGACTCATCTTTGAGGCTTTCTTT; CDR3aa: CASSEGQGLIFEAFF
abundance: .; v_gene: TRBV7-6; d_gene: TRBD2; j_gene: TRBJ2-3; CDR3nt: TGTGCCAGCAGCTTAGTTCGCGGCGGGGGTGGCACAGATACGCAGTATTTT; CDR3aa: CASSLVRGGGGTDTQYF
abundance: once; v_gene: TRBV19; d_gene: .; j_gene: TRBJ2-3; CDR3nt: TGTGCCAGTAGTCCCCGACAGGTCTTGGATACGCAGTATTTT; CDR3aa: CASSPRQVLDTQYF